This T cell receptor (beta chain) was sequenced during a study of blood T cells in healthy people across ages. The authors ran a second PCR of 7 to 11 cycles using a sample-barcoded 5' primer and a J-beta primer mix. TCRdb passed the 5' RACE reads through MiXCR, listing each CDR3 protein once. The table has some 730,000 distinct CDR3 sequences, about a fifth seen once. Germline-derived CDR1 and CDR2 are SGHAT and FQNNGV. CDR3 size: 14 residues. V dropped 0 bases and J dropped 4 bases, with 7 bases sitting between them. The TCR sequence derives from a man in his sixties or seventies in good health. The sequenced sample consisted of blood. V gene TRBV11-2 combines with J gene TRBJ2-1; D unclear. CDR3 DNA: TGTGCCAGCAGCTTAGATCACCGGTACAATGAGCAGTTCTTC. The encoded protein is CASSLDHRYNEQFF.